A single sample is the source of the 25 T cell receptor beta chains below, sequenced in a study of T cell changes during pregnancy in multiple sclerosis. Measured with immunoSEQ multiplex PCR; TCRdb has only the in-frame clones, and not every one. This sample has under 15,000 clones, with 86% found just once. The specimen was CD8+ T cells from peripheral blood mononuclear cells, collected in the second trimester of pregnancy. The receptors come from a female donor in good health, enrolled as a control in a pregnancy study.

The rearrangement uses TRBV15 and TRBJ2-1; D is uncertain. The CDR3 is 12 residues long. Per the germline V gene, CDR1 is LNHNV and CDR2 is YYDKDF (reference sequence). The germline V and J ends were trimmed by 5 bases and 4 bases, with 6 bases remaining between them. The CDR3: CATSGLYNEQFF. CDR3 in DNA: TGTGCCACCAGCGGCTTATACAATGAGCAGTTCTTC.

The chain recombines TRBV7-2 with TRBJ1-1; maybe TRBD1 (5 bases). The CDR3 runs to 15 residues. V was cut by 1 base and J by 6 bases, with 15 bases left in between. CDR1 is SGHTA, CDR2 FQGNSA, per germline. The CDR3 nucleotides are TGTGCCAGCAGCTTAGGGTCCCAGGGTCACGCTGAAGCTTTCTTT. Its protein product is CASSLGSQGHAEAFF.

The chain has TRBV5-6 and TRBJ2-3; D is unresolved. Germline V lookup: CDR1 SGHDT, CDR2 YYEEEE. Trimming shortened V by 4 bases and J by 2 bases, and 17 bases separated the two germline ends. The CDR3 consists of 16 residues. CDR3 residues: CASSDTTGSITDTQYF. The CDR3 DNA follows: TGTGCCAGCAGCGATACTACCGGGTCCATCACAGATACGCAGTATTTT.

This clone is labeled medium-sized. This chain connects TRBV5-1 to TRBJ2-2; 10 bases map to TRBD2. The V segment lost 0 bases and the J segment 3 bases; nucleotides outside the gene matches: 14. Germline V lookup: CDR1 SGHRS, CDR2 YFSETQ. The CDR3 has 20 amino acids. The CDR3 sequence: CASSLAGGSGRGMDTGELFF. The CDR3 DNA sequence: TGCGCCAGCAGCTTGGCCGGAGGAAGCGGGAGGGGTATGGACACCGGGGAGCTGTTTTTT.

The chain combines TRBV11-2 with TRBJ1-1; 7 bases fit TRBD1. CDR3 length: 16 amino acids. Trimming took 2 bases from V and 3 from J; bases not matched to a gene: 9. Looked up from germline, CDR1 is SGHAT and CDR2 is FQNNGV. CDR3 in DNA: TGTGCCAGCAGCTTATGGTTTGGAGGACAGGACACTGAAGCTTTCTTT. Amino acids: CASSLWFGGQDTEAFF.

By share, this clone counts as large (0.1 to 1%). V and J are TRBV7-2 and TRBJ1-5; D not resolved. Per the germline V gene, CDR1 is SGHTA and CDR2 is FQGNSA. The CDR3 sequence is 13 residues long. V lost 1 base and J 6 bases, leaving 7 bases between the germline ends. CDR3 DNA sequence: TGTGCCAGCAGCTTAGATGGCTCTCAGCCCCAGCATTTT. It is translated as CASSLDGSQPQHF.

The chain links TRBV7-9 to TRBJ1-4, with 11 bases aligning to TRBD1. Looked up from germline, CDR1 is SEHNR and CDR2 is FQNEAQ (reference sequence). Trimming took 5 bases from V and 6 from J; bases not matched to a gene: 5. The CDR3 covers 15 residues. The DNA for the CDR3 is TGTGCCAGCAGCCTCGGACAGGGGGCGGATGAAAAACTGTTTTTT. Residues: CASSLGQGADEKLFF.

V is TRBV5-4 and J is TRBJ2-7; maybe TRBD2 (5 bases). Germline V gene lookup returns CDR1 SGHNT and CDR2 YYREEE (reference sequence). CDR3 length: 12 residues. Trimming took 0 bases from V and 5 from J, leaving 6 bases between them. The CDR3 sequence is CASSLERHEQYF. CDR3 nucleotide sequence: TGTGCCAGCAGCTTGGAGCGGCACGAGCAGTACTTC.

In this sample, this clone turned up once. The chain has TRBV7-9 and TRBJ1-5, with 7 bases identical to TRBD1. Germline lookup yields CDR1 SEHNR and CDR2 FQNEAQ (reference sequence). J lost 2 bases, V lost 5 bases, and 3 bases had no gene match. The CDR3 sequence is 14 residues long. The CDR3 region is CASSGDSRNQPQHF. The CDR3 bases are TGTGCCAGCAGCGGGGACAGCCGCAATCAGCCCCAGCATTTT.

The chain is built from TRBV7-9 and TRBJ2-1, with 7 positions matching TRBD1. CDR3 size: 16 residues. J lost 2 bases, V lost 5 bases, and 9 bases had no gene match. CDR1 is SEHNR and CDR2 is FQNEAQ in the germline V gene (reference sequence). The CDR3 region is CASSAQGEPTYNEQFF. DNA of the CDR3: TGTGCCAGCAGCGCTCAGGGGGAACCAACCTACAATGAGCAGTTCTTC.

Comment on this clone: A much bigger clone sits one base away, suggesting this may be a read error. The V call is TRBV27, the J call TRBJ2-1; 9 positions match TRBD2. From germline, CDR1 is MNHEY and CDR2 SMNVEV (reference sequence). Trimming removed 3 bases from V and 11 bases from J; junction bases left unmatched: 11. This CDR3 region has 15 residues. CDR3 sequence: CASSFGLAGFGKQFF. CDR3 DNA sequence: TGTGCCAGCAGTTTCGGGCTAGCGGGATTTGGCAAGCAGTTCTTC.

This chain links TRBV7-9 with TRBJ1-2; 7 bases are a match to TRBD1. The germline V gene encodes CDR1 SEHNR and CDR2 FQNEAQ (reference sequence). This CDR3 has 14 residues. V lost 5 bases and J lost 12; bases outside the gene matches: 15. The CDR3 nucleotides are TGTGCCAGCAGCGAAGGAACGGACAGGACAGGAGACACCTTC. Translated: CASSEGTDRTGDTF.

For the CDR3, the DNA is TGTGCCTGCGGCAGGGGATCGGGCAATCAGCCCCAGCATTTT. Amino acid sequence: CACGRGSGNQPQHF. J is TRBJ1-5 and V is TRBV30; possible D gene TRBD1, 6 bases. V shed 6 bases and J shed 2 bases, with 14 bases lying between them. Germline loops: CDR1 GTSNPN, CDR2 SVGIG (reference sequence). CDR3 length: 14 amino acids.

The chain has TRBV7-2 and TRBJ2-7, with 7 positions matching TRBD2. This CDR3 contains 15 residues. The V segment lost 1 base and the J segment 9 bases; nucleotides outside the gene matches: 12. Germline CDR1 reads SGHTA; CDR2 reads FQGNSA. This CDR3 is CASSLEDGRYDGQYF. For the CDR3, the DNA is TGTGCCAGCAGCTTAGAGGACGGGAGGTACGACGGGCAGTACTTC.

The chain has TRBV5-6 and TRBJ2-4; maybe TRBD1 (6 bases). The CDR3 consists of 14 residues. Per germline, CDR1 SGHDT and CDR2 YYEEEE. V was trimmed by 1 base and J by 8 bases, leaving 13 bases between them. The CDR3 protein is CASSLKDSADIQYF. DNA of the CDR3: TGTGCCAGCAGCTTGAAGGACAGCGCGGACATTCAGTACTTC.

This chain's CDR3 is CASSSGQGYEQYF. DNA of the CDR3: TGTGCCAGCAGTTCGGGACAGGGCTACGAGCAGTACTTC. The chain has TRBV27 and TRBJ2-7, with 9 bases lining up with TRBD1. Germline trimming cut 4 bases from V and 3 bases from J; bases unmatched to any gene: 1. This CDR3 has 13 amino acids. CDR1 and CDR2 from the germline V gene are MNHEY and SMNVEV (reference sequence).

This clone has a handful of counts. Other DNA sequences in this specimen translate into the identical CDR3. V gene TRBV5-4 combines with J gene TRBJ1-1; D is unclear. The CDR3 has 14 amino acids. CDR1 SGHNT and CDR2 YYREEE come from the germline V gene (reference sequence). The germline V and J ends were trimmed by 0 bases and 1 base, with 7 bases remaining between them. DNA of the CDR3: TGTGCCAGCAGCTTGGCGGGAGGGAACACTGAAGCTTTCTTT. It encodes CASSLAGGNTEAFF.

V and J are TRBV5-6 and TRBJ2-1; 8 bases align to TRBD2. The germline V gene has CDR1 SGHDT and CDR2 YYEEEE. The CDR3 contains 14 residues. V lost 2 bases to trimming and J lost 10 bases; unmatched junction nucleotides: 8. CDR3 sequence reads: CASSFSGKAFEQFF. DNA for the CDR3: TGTGCCAGCAGCTTTAGCGGGAAGGCCTTCGAGCAGTTCTTC. The whole variable domain, filled in from reference TRBV5-6 and TRBJ2-1, reads DAGVTQSPTHLIKTRGQQVTLRCSPKSGHDTVSWYQQALGQGPQFIFQYYEEEERQRGNFPDRFSGHQFPNYSSELNVNALLLGDSALYLCASSFSGKAFEQFFGPGTRLTVL.

This clone was counted once. The chain carries TRBV7-9 and TRBJ2-3; 9 bases match TRBD2. CDR3 length: 15 amino acids. Trimming at V came to 1 base and at J to 4 bases, leaving 3 bases not matched to a gene. Germline V gene sequence: CDR1 SEHNR, CDR2 FQNEAQ (reference sequence). CDR3 coding DNA: TGTGCCAGCAGCTTAGTAGCGGGAGAGGCAGATACGCAGTATTTT. As protein: CASSLVAGEADTQYF. Full variable domain (outside the CDR3, taken from reference TRBV7-9 and TRBJ2-3): DTGVSQNPRHKITKRGQNVTFRCDPISEHNRLYWYRQTLGQGPEFLTYFQNEAQLEKSRLLSDRFSAERPKGSFSTLEIQRTEQGDSAMYLCASSLVAGEADTQYFGPGTRLTVL.

In its sample, this clone was seen once. The chain recombines TRBV6-5 with TRBJ1-1; tentatively, D is TRBD1 (5 bases). The CDR3 covers 11 residues. Germline-derived CDR1 and CDR2 are MNHEY and SVGAGI. The V end was cut by 4 bases, the J end by 8 bases, with 8 bases between. The CDR3 DNA reads as TGTGCCAGCAGTTCGAGACAGGAAGCTTTCTTT. It is translated as CASSSRQEAFF.

This chain uses TRBV29-1 with TRBJ1-1, with 9 nucleotides matching TRBD1. CDR1 and CDR2 (germline): SQVTM, ANQGSEA. The ends lost 6 bases at V and 6 bases at J; junction bases unmatched: 14. The CDR3 contains 15 residues. The chain's CDR3 is CSVDPGTGFWAEAFF. Written as DNA, the CDR3 is TGCAGCGTCGACCCTGGGACAGGGTTTTGGGCTGAAGCTTTCTTT.

The chain combines TRBV27 with TRBJ1-2, with no clear D. CDR3 length: 13 residues. V was shortened by 1 base and J by 7 bases, with 10 bases between the two germline ends. Germline V gives CDR1 MNHEY, CDR2 SMNVEV (reference sequence). The CDR3 here is CASSLWASSGYTF. Written as DNA, the CDR3 is TGTGCCAGCAGTTTATGGGCATCTTCTGGCTACACCTTC.

This clone was counted only a few times. J is TRBJ2-5 and V is TRBV5-6; 9 bases are a match to TRBD1. CDR1 and CDR2 from the germline V gene are SGHDT and YYEEEE. Trimming at V came to 5 bases and at J to 4 bases, leaving 3 bases not matched to a gene. There are 13 residues in the CDR3. In DNA form, the CDR3 reads TGTGCCAGCAGTCCGGACAGGGGAGAGACCCAGTACTTC. Translated: CASSPDRGETQYF.

The rearrangement joins TRBV2 to TRBJ2-5, with 8 nucleotides matching TRBD2. This CDR3 region has 13 residues. The V gene's germline CDR1 is SNHLY and CDR2 FYNNEI. The junction had 0 bases not matched to a gene; V was cut back by 3 bases and J by 3 bases. Here the CDR3 reads CASSERGEETQYF. The CDR3 DNA reads TGTGCCAGCAGTGAGCGGGGGGAAGAGACCCAGTACTTC.

The chain recombines TRBV29-1 with TRBJ2-7; D perhaps matches TRBD2 (6 bases). The V gene lost 6 bases and the J gene lost 6 bases, with 15 bases spanning the gap. This CDR3 is 12 amino acids long. Germline values: CDR1 SQVTM, CDR2 ANQGSEA. The CDR3 here is CSVIAEPSEQYF. The CDR3, as DNA: TGCAGCGTGATAGCGGAGCCCTCCGAGCAGTACTTC.